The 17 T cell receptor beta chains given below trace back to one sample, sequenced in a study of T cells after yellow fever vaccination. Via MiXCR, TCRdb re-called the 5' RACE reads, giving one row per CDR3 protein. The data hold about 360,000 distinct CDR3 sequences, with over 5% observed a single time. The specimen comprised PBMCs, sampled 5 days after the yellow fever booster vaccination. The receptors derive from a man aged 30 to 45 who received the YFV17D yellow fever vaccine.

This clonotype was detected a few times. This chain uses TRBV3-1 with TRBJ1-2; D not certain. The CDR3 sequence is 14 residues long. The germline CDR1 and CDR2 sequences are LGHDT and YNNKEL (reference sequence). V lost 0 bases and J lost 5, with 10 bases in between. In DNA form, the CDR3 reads TGTGCCAGCAGCCAAGATAGTACGGGGTATGGCTACACCTTC. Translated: CASSQDSTGYGYTF.

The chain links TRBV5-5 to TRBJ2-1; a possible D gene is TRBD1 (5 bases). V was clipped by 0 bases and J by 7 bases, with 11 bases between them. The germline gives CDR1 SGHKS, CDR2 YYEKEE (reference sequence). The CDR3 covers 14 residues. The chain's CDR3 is CASSLEGRVNEQFF. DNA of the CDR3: TGTGCCAGCAGCTTGGAGGGCAGGGTAAATGAGCAGTTCTTC.

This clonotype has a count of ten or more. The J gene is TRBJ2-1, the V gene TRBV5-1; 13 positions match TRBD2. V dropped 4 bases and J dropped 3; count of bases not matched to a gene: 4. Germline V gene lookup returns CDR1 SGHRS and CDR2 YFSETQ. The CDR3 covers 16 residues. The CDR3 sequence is CASSARLAGGYNEQFF. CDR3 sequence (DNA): TGCGCCAGCAGCGCACGACTAGCGGGAGGCTACAATGAGCAGTTCTTC.

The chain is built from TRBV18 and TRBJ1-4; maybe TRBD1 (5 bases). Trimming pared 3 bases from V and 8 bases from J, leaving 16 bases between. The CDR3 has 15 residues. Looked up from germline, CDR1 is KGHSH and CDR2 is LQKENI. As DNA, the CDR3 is TGTGCCAGCTCACCGGTGGCAGGGCTGAGGGAAAAACTGTTTTTT. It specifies CASSPVAGLREKLFF. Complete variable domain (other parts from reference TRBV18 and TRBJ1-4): NAGVMQNPRHLVRRRGQEARLRCSPMKGHSHVYWYRQLPEEGLKFMVYLQKENIIDESGMPKERFSAEFPKEGPSILRIQQVVRGDSAAYFCASSPVAGLREKLFFGSGTQLSVL.

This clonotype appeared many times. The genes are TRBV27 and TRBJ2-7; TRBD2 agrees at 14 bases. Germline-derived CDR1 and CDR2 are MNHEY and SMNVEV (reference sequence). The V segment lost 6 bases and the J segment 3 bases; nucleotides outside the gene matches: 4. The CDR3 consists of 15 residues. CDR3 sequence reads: CASRTTSGRGYEQYF. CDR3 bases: TGTGCCAGCAGAACGACTAGCGGGAGGGGCTACGAGCAGTACTTC.

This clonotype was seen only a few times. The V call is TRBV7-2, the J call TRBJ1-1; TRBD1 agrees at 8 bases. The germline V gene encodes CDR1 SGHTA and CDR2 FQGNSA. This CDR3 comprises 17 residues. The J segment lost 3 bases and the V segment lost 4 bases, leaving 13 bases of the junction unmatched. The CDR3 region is CASSSGRAGGLHTEAFF. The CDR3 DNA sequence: TGTGCCAGCAGCTCGGGTAGGGCAGGGGGCCTCCACACTGAAGCTTTCTTT.

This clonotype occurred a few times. The CDR3 protein is CASSKGNRSNYEQYF. Written as DNA, the CDR3 is TGTGCCAGCAGCAAAGGGAATCGGTCCAACTACGAGCAGTACTTC. This chain joins TRBV21-1 and TRBJ2-7. TRBV21-1 is noted as a pseudogene. This CDR3 has 15 residues.

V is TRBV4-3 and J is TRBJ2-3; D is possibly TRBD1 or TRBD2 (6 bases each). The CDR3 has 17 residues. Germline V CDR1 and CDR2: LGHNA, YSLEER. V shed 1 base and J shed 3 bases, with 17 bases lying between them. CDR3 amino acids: CASSQAKGGPTTDTQYF. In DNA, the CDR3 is TGCGCCAGCAGCCAAGCGAAGGGGGGACCGACAACAGATACGCAGTATTTT.

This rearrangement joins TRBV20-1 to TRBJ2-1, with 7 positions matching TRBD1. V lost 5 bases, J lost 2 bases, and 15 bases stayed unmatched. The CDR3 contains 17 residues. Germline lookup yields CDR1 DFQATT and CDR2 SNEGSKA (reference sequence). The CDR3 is CSARLSTGWRAYNEQFF. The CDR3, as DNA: TGCAGTGCTCGTCTCTCGACAGGGTGGCGAGCCTACAATGAGCAGTTCTTC.

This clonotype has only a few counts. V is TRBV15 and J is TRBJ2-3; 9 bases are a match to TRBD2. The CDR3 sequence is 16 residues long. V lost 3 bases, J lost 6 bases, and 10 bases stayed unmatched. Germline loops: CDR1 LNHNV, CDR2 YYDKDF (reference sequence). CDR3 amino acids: CATSRRGGRAGDTQYF. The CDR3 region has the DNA TGTGCCACCAGCAGGAGGGGCGGGAGGGCCGGGGATACGCAGTATTTT.

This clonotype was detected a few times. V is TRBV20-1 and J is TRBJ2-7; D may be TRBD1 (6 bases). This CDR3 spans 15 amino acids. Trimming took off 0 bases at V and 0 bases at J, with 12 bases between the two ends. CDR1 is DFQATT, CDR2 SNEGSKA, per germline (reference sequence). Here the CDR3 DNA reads TGCAGTGCTAGAGAGCAGGACAGAGGCTCCTACGAGCAGTACTTC. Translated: CSAREQDRGSYEQYF.

CDR3 loop: CASSPSGDPGGYTF. The CDR3 bases are TGTGCCAGCTCACCATCAGGGGACCCAGGTGGCTACACCTTC. The chain combines TRBV18 with TRBJ1-2; a possible D gene is TRBD1 (6 bases). V gave up 2 bases and J gave up 7 bases, with 14 bases separating them. The CDR3 has 14 residues. Per germline, CDR1 KGHSH and CDR2 LQKENI.

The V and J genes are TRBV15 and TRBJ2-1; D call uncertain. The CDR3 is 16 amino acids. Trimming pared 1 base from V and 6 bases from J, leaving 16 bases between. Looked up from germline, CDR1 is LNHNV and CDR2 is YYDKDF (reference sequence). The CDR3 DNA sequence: TGTGCCACCAGCAGAGGCTCTCCCCGTGCGTTCAATGAGCAGTTCTTC. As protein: CATSRGSPRAFNEQFF. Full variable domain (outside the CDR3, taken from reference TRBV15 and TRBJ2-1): DAMVIQNPRYQVTQFGKPVTLSCSQTLNHNVMYWYQQKSSQAPKLLFHYYDKDFNNEADTPDNFQSRRPNTSFCFLDIRSPGLGDTAMYLCATSRGSPRAFNEQFFGPGTRLTVL.

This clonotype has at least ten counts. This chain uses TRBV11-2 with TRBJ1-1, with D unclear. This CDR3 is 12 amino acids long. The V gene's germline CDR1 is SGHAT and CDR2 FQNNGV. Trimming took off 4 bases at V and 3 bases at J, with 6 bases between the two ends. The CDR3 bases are TGTGCCAGCAGCTCGTTGGACACTGAAGCTTTCTTT. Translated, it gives CASSSLDTEAFF.

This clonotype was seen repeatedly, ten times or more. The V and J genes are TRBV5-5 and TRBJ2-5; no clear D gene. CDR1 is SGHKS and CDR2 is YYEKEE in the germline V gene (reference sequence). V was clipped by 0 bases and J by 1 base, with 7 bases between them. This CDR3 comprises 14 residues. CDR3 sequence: CASSLVGPQETQYF. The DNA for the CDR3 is TGTGCCAGCAGCTTGGTTGGTCCCCAAGAGACCCAGTACTTC. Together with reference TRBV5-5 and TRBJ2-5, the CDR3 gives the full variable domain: DAGVTQSPTHLIKTRGQQVTLRCSPISGHKSVSWYQQVLGQGPQFIFQYYEKEERGRGNFPDRFSARQFPNYSSELNVNALLLGDSALYLCASSLVGPQETQYFGPGTRLLVL.

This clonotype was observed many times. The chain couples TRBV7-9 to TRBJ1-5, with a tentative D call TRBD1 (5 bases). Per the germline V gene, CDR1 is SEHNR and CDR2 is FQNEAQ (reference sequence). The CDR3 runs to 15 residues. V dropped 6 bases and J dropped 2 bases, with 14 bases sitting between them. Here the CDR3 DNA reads TGTGCCAGCAGTGCTGGGGCGTTGGGCAATCAGCCCCAGCATTTT. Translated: CASSAGALGNQPQHF.

The chain's CDR3 is CASSGHGQWNSPLHF. CDR3 bases: TGTGCCAGCAGCGGACACGGACAATGGAATTCACCCCTCCACTTT. The chain has TRBV6-1 and TRBJ1-6, with D possibly TRBD1 on 5 matching bases. The CDR3 totals 15 residues. The ends were cut back, 6 bases at V and 7 bases at J, with 16 bases in the middle. Germline CDR1 MNHNS, CDR2 SASEGT.